This TCR beta chain comes out of a study of T cell clonality in common variable immunodeficiency. General observations from the study: CVID subjects had higher TCRbeta clonality than healthy controls, most marked in about a third. Common variable immunodeficiency TCR beta sequences reportedly had fewer deletions and N-nucleotide insertions. Fewer TCRbeta clones were shared among CVID subjects than controls.

This clone was counted at least ten times. Antigen specificity is unknown. Sequencing used immunoSEQ multiplex PCR; TCRdb keeps in-frame clones, though not all of them. The repertoire has 20,000 to 30,000 clones, none seen only once; the ten largest take approximately 10%. Source material: peripheral blood mononuclear cells. This receptor was obtained from a human donor with common variable immunodeficiency.

CDR3 DNA, as far as it was read: TGTGCCAGCAGTGAATCACTAGCGGGGGCTAATGAG. The encoded protein is CASSESLAGANE. The entire CDR3 protein reads CASSESLAGANEQFF. The gene calls are TRBV2 and TRBJ2-1; 11 bases line up with TRBD2. The sequence runs out 3 residues before the end of the CDR3; the remainder is reconstructed from the germline J gene. CDR3 length: 15 residues. V was pared by 2 bases and J by 7 bases, with 4 bases of the junction left unmatched. The V gene's germline CDR1 is SNHLY and CDR2 FYNNEI.